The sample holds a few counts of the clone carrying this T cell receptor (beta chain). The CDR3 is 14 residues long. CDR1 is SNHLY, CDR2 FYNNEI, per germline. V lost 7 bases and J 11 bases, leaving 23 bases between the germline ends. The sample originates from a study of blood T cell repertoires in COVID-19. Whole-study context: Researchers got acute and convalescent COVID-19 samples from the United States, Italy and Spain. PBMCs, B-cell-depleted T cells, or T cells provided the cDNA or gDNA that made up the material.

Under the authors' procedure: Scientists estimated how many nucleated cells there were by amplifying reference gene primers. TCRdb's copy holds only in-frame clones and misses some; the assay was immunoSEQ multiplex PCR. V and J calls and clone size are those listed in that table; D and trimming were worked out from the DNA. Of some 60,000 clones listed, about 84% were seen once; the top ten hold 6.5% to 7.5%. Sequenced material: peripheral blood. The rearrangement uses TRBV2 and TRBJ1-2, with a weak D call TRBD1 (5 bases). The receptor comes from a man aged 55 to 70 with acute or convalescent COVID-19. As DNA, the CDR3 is TGTGCCAGCACCGATAGGGGAAAAGGTAATCGGTACACCTTC. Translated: CASTDRGKGNRYTF.